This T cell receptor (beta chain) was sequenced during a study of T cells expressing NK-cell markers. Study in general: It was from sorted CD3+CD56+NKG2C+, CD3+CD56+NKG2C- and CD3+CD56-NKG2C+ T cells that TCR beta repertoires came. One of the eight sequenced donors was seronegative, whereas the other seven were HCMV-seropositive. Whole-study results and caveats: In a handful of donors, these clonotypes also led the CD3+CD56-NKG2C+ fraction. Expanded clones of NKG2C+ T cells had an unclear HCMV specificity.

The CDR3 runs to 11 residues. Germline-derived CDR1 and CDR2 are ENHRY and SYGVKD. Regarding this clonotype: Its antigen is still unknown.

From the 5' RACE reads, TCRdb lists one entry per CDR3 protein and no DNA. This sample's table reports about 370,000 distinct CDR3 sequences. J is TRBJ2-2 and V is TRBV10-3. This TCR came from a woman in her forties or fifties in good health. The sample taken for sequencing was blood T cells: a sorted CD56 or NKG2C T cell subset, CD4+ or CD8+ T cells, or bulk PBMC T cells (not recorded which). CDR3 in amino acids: CATAVAGELFF.